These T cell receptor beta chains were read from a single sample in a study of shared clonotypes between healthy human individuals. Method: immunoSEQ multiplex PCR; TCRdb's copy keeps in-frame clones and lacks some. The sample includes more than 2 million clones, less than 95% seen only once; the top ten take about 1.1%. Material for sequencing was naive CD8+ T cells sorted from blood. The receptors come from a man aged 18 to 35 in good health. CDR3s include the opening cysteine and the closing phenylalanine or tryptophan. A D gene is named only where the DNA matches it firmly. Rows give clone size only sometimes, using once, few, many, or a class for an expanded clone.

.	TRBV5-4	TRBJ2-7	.	TGTGCCAGCACTTCAAGAGGTAGTTACGAGCAGTACTTC	CASTSRGSYEQYF
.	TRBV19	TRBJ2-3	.	TGTGCCAGTAGTCTCTTGGGGACAGATACGCAGTATTTT	CASSLLGTDTQYF
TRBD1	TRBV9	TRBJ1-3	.	TGTGCCAGCAGCCAACAGGGGGGCGGAAACACCATATATTTT	CASSQQGGGNTIYF
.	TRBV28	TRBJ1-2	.	TGTGCCAGCACCCCGTTAGGAGAAGCGCGTGGCTACACCTTC	CASTPLGEARGYTF
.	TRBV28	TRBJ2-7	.	TGTGCCAGCGTCCAGGTGGGTTCCTACGAGCAGTACTTC	CASVQVGSYEQYF
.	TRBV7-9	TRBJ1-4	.	TGTGCCAGCAGCTTGGGGGGATCTAATGAAAAACTGTTTTTT	CASSLGGSNEKLFF
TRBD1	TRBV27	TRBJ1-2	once	TGTGCCAGCAGTCCAGACAGGGTGGGGTACTATGGCTACACCTTC	CASSPDRVGYYGYTF
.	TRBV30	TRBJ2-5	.	TGTGCCTGGAGTGTGGTCTCGTTTAGAGAGACCCAGTACTTC	CAWSVVSFRETQYF
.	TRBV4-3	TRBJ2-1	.	TGCGCCAGCAGCCCTACAGGGCTGGTCAATGAGCAGTTCTTC	CASSPTGLVNEQFF
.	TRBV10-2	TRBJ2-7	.	TGCGCCAGCAGTGAGCCCCTGAGTCAGGGGACGAATCCCTACGAGCAGTACTTC	CASSEPLSQGTNPYEQYF
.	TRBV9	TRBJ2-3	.	TGTGCCAGCAGCGAACAGGGCAACATGGGGGATACGCAGTATTTT	CASSEQGNMGDTQYF
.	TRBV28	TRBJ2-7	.	TGTGCCAGCAGTCTTTACCCAACTTACGAGCAGTACTTC	CASSLYPTYEQYF
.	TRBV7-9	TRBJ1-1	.	TGTGCCAGCAGTTATCCAGGGGAAAAAGCTTTCTTT	CASSYPGEKAFF
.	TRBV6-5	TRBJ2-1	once	TGTGCCAGCAGTTACGGCGGGGGCAGGGAGCAGTTCTTC	CASSYGGGREQFF
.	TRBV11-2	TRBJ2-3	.	TGTGCCAGCAGCCAAGTGGGGGAGGTGAGAGATACGCAGTATTTT	CASSQVGEVRDTQYF
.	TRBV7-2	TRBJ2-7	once	TGTGCCAGCAGCCAGCTCTTATACGGATCCTTCGAGCAGTACTTC	CASSQLLYGSFEQYF
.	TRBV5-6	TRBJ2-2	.	TGTGCCAGCAGCTTTGGGGTTGGTACCGGGGAGCTGTTTTTT	CASSFGVGTGELFF
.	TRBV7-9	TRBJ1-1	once	TGTGCCAGCAGGGCGGCGAACACTGAAGCTTTCTTT	CASRAANTEAFF
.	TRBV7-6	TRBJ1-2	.	TGTGCCAGCAGCTTAGGTCCGGGGCCTAACTATGGCTACACCTTC	CASSLGPGPNYGYTF
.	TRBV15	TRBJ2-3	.	TGTGCCACCGAAATAGGGGATAGCACAGATACGCAGTATTTT	CATEIGDSTDTQYF